This TCR beta chain comes out of a study of T-cell memory formation after mild COVID-19. Trimming at V came to 4 bases and at J to 7 bases, leaving 5 bases not matched to a gene. The CDR3 runs 14 residues. This clonotype was observed at least ten times. MiXCR, applied by TCRdb to the 5' RACE reads, yields one record per CDR3 protein. The sample shows approximately 300,000 distinct CDR3 sequences, less than 20% of them seen only once. V and J are TRBV12-3 or TRBV12-4 and TRBJ2-5, with 11 bases lining up with TRBD1. The source material was PBMCs or a T cell subset sorted from them (not recorded which). The clonotype originates from a man younger than 35 who had mild COVID-19 (a few samples of this study predate the infection). Cell type and time point are not known. The CDR3 region is CASSWTGGSRTQYF. In nucleotides, the CDR3 is TGTGCCAGCAGTTGGACAGGGGGCTCGCGGACCCAGTACTTC.